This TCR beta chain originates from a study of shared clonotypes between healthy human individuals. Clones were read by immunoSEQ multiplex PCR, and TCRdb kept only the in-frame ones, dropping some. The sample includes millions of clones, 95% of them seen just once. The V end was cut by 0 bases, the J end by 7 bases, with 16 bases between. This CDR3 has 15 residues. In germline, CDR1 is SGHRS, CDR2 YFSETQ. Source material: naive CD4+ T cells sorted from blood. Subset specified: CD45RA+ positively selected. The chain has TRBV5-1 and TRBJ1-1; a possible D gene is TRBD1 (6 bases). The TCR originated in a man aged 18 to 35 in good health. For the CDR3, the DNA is TGCGCCAGCAGCTTGGCCGGGGGCGCCGGTCATGAAGCTTTCTTT. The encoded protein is CASSLAGGAGHEAFF.